This T cell receptor (beta chain) came from a study of cytomegalovirus exposure and HLA in healthy donors. With 60 Vbeta and 13 Jbeta primers, the PCR was carried out. Only in-frame clones appear in the TCRdb table, and some are missing; sequencing was by immunoSEQ multiplex PCR. The repertoire holds under 150,000 clones, with around four fifths as singletons. This clone has only a few counts. This CDR3 contains 13 residues. Germline loops: CDR1 MNHNS, CDR2 SASEGT. V lost 6 bases and J lost 4, with 10 bases in between. V and J are TRBV6-1 and TRBJ2-1; D gene ambiguous. The sequence was obtained from a woman between 45 and 60 years old in good health and CMV-seropositive. The sequencing input was PBMCs. For the CDR3, the DNA is TGTGCCAGCAGGCTAGACTCTTACAATGAGCAGTTCTTC. Protein: CASRLDSYNEQFF.